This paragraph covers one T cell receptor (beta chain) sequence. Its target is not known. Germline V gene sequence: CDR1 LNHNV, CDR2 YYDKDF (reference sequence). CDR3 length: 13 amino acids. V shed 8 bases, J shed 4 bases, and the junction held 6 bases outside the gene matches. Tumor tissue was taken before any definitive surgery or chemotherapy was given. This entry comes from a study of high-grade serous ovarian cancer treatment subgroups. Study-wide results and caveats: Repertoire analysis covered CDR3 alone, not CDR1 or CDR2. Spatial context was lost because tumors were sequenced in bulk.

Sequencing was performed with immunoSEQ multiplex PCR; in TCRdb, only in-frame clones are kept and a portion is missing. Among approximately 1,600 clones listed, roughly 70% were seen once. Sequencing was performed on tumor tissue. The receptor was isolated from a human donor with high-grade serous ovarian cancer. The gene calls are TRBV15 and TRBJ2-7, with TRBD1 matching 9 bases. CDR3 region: CATATGQGYEQYF. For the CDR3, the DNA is TGTGCCACCGCCACGGGACAGGGATACGAGCAGTACTTC.